The 29 T cell receptor beta chains presented below share a single source sample, sequenced in a study of OX40 agonist ivuxolimab in advanced cancers. Libraries were prepared by immunoSEQ multiplex PCR; TCRdb keeps only in-frame clonotypes and omits some of them. This sample has over 65,000 clones, with just over 85% found just once. The source was CD4+ or CD8+ T cells sorted from blood, collected in a trial of the OX40 agonist ivuxolimab. The receptors were sampled from an adult with an advanced solid tumor such as melanoma, head and neck, liver or kidney cancer.

This chain connects TRBV10-3 to TRBJ2-7; D gene ambiguous. The CDR3 has 12 residues. V was pared by 2 bases and J by 6 bases, with 8 bases between. The germline V gene has CDR1 ENHRY and CDR2 SYGVKD. In DNA form, the CDR3 reads TGTGCCATCAGTGAGATCTCGAGCGAGCAGTACTTC. Translated, it gives CAISEISSEQYF.

The rearrangement joins TRBV6-5 to TRBJ2-7, with 10 bases matching TRBD1. Germline V gives CDR1 MNHEY, CDR2 SVGAGI. CDR3 length: 14 residues. V was pared by 6 bases and J by 7 bases, with 9 bases of the junction left unmatched. As DNA, the CDR3 is TGTGCCAGCAGATCGGGACAGGGGATAGGGGAGCAGTACTTC. Its protein is CASRSGQGIGEQYF.

This chain uses TRBV12-5 with TRBJ1-1, with D possibly matching TRBD1 (5 bases). Trimming cost V 2 bases and J 8 bases, with 9 bases left between them. Germline CDR1 reads LGHNT; CDR2 reads FRNRAP. The CDR3 has 12 residues. CDR3 residues: CASGLRKGEAFF. The CDR3 region has the DNA TGTGCTAGTGGTTTGAGAAAGGGGGAAGCTTTCTTT.

The chain links TRBV9 to TRBJ1-3; 7 nucleotides match TRBD1. Germline CDR1 reads SGDLS; CDR2 reads YYNGEE. CDR3 length: 16 residues. The V gene end was trimmed by 0 bases and the J gene end by 2 bases; junction bases not matched to a gene: 5. In nucleotides, the CDR3 is TGTGCCAGCAGCGTAGTGGGGGACAGTCCTGGAAACACCATATATTTT. Amino acids: CASSVVGDSPGNTIYF.

V gene TRBV29-1 combines with J gene TRBJ1-2; D is unclear. The CDR3 sequence is 11 residues long. CDR1 SQVTM and CDR2 ANQGSEA come from the germline V gene. V shed 1 base and J shed 8 bases, with 8 bases lying between them. CDR3 nucleotides: TGCAGCGTTGAAGTAGGGAGGGGCTACACCTTC. Translating it yields CSVEVGRGYTF.

The gene calls are TRBV7-3 and TRBJ2-6, with TRBD1 identical over 7 bases. V lost 5 bases, J lost 0 bases, and 10 bases stayed unmatched. Germline V gene sequence: CDR1 SGHTA, CDR2 FQGTGA. The CDR3 loop spans 18 amino acids. This CDR3 reads CASSPRGQSYSGANVLTF. The CDR3 DNA sequence: TGTGCCAGCAGCCCCAGGGGACAGTCTTACTCTGGGGCCAACGTCCTGACTTTC.

The rearrangement uses TRBV7-9 and TRBJ1-2; D perhaps matches TRBD1 (5 bases). CDR3 size: 16 residues. CDR1 is SEHNR, CDR2 FQNEAQ, per germline (reference sequence). Trimming cost V 5 bases and J 2 bases, with 18 bases left between them. The CDR3 sequence is CASSPREPGRNYGYTF. The DNA of the CDR3 is TGTGCCAGCAGCCCCAGGGAACCGGGACGGAACTATGGCTACACCTTC.

The V call is TRBV7-9, the J call TRBJ2-7, with 9 bases lining up with TRBD2. Germline CDR1 reads SEHNR; CDR2 reads FQNEAQ (reference sequence). CDR3 length: 15 residues. V trimming: 4 bases; J trimming: 1 base; junction bases outside the gene matches: 5. The CDR3 loop reads CASSSPAGGSYEQYF. The CDR3 bases are TGTGCCAGCAGCTCCCCGGCGGGGGGGTCCTACGAGCAGTACTTC.

The chain employs TRBV7-8 and TRBJ2-7, with 8 bases identical to TRBD2. The junction had 7 bases not matched to a gene; V was cut back by 1 base and J by 5 bases. Germline CDR1 SGHVS, CDR2 FQNEAQ. This CDR3 is 15 amino acids long. CDR3 DNA sequence: TGTGCCAGCAGCTTAGGGGTAGCGGGATCTCACGAGCAGTACTTC. This codes for CASSLGVAGSHEQYF.

This chain joins TRBV7-2 and TRBJ2-7, with D uncertain. The CDR3 loop spans 13 amino acids. Germline assignment: CDR1 SGHTA and CDR2 FQGNSA. Trimming stripped 2 bases from V and 5 bases from J, with 10 bases between. DNA for the CDR3: TGTGCCAGCAGCTTACCAGTTATCAACGAGCAGTACTTC. Translated: CASSLPVINEQYF.

The chain employs TRBV9 and TRBJ2-5; the match to TRBD2 covers 8 bases. This CDR3 region has 15 residues. The V gene end was trimmed by 0 bases and the J gene end by 4 bases; junction bases not matched to a gene: 5. Germline-derived CDR1 and CDR2 are SGDLS and YYNGEE. The DNA for the CDR3 is TGTGCCAGCAGCGTAGCCGGGAGGGCCCCAGAGACCCAGTACTTC. It encodes CASSVAGRAPETQYF. The full variable domain, with the rest looked up from reference TRBV9 and TRBJ2-5, is DSGVTQTPKHLITATGQRVTLRCSPRSGDLSVYWYQQSLDQGLQFLIQYYNGEERAKGNILERFSAQQFPDLHSELNLSSLELGDSALYFCASSVAGRAPETQYFGPGTRLLVL.

This rearrangement joins TRBV10-3 to TRBJ2-7, with TRBD1 matching over 9 bases. The germline V gene encodes CDR1 ENHRY and CDR2 SYGVKD. This CDR3 region has 14 residues. V trimming: 6 bases; J trimming: 4 bases; junction bases outside the gene matches: 7. The CDR3 sequence: CAISPGQGNYEQYF. DNA for the CDR3: TGTGCCATCAGCCCGGGACAGGGAAATTACGAGCAGTACTTC.

The chain joins TRBV6-6 to TRBJ2-5; TRBD1 might be the D (6 bases). The ends were cut back, 0 bases at V and 4 bases at J, with 12 bases in the middle. CDR3 length equals 15 residues. The germline V gene has CDR1 MNHNY and CDR2 SVGAGI (reference sequence). The CDR3 loop reads CASSYSTGTPETQYF. The CDR3 DNA reads as TGTGCCAGCAGTTACTCCACAGGGACCCCAGAGACCCAGTACTTC.

The chain has TRBV6-6 and TRBJ2-7; TRBD1 matches 7 bases. This CDR3 comprises 15 residues. Germline trimming cut 4 bases from V and 4 bases from J; bases unmatched to any gene: 10. Germline CDR1 and CDR2: MNHNY and SVGAGI (reference sequence). This CDR3 reads CASSLHYRGGYEQYF. Here the CDR3 DNA reads TGTGCCAGCAGTTTGCATTACAGGGGCGGTTACGAGCAGTACTTC.

The chain joins TRBV5-1 to TRBJ2-5; D uncertain. The CDR3 runs 15 residues. Per germline, CDR1 SGHRS and CDR2 YFSETQ. V dropped 4 bases and J dropped 4 bases, with 17 bases sitting between them. The CDR3: CASSLRFDPAETQYF. DNA for the CDR3: TGCGCCAGCAGCCTTCGCTTCGACCCGGCAGAGACCCAGTACTTC.

The chain recombines TRBV19 with TRBJ1-4; weak D call: TRBD1 (5 bases). Germline CDR1 is LNHDA and CDR2 is SQIVND (reference sequence). V was pared by 5 bases and J by 8 bases, with 18 bases between. The CDR3 length is 15 residues. The CDR3 protein is CASSPRGVPPEKLFF. CDR3 in DNA: TGTGCCAGTAGTCCCCGAGGGGTGCCCCCGGAAAAACTGTTTTTT.

The V and J genes are TRBV19 and TRBJ1-5; the D gene is possibly TRBD1 (6 bases). Between the trimmed V and J ends, which lost 8 bases and 7 bases, there was a span of 12 bases. The CDR3 length is 12 residues. CDR1 is LNHDA, CDR2 SQIVND, per germline (reference sequence). The CDR3 DNA follows: TGTGCCAGTTCTACAGGGTCCCAGCCCCAGCATTTT. Translating it yields CASSTGSQPQHF.

The chain uses TRBV5-5 and TRBJ2-7; D gene ambiguous. Deletions cut 3 bases from V and 2 bases from J, with 15 bases between. Germline V gives CDR1 SGHKS, CDR2 YYEKEE (reference sequence). The CDR3 contains 15 residues. The CDR3 is CASSSSTVLAYEQYF. CDR3 in DNA: TGTGCCAGCAGCTCAAGCACAGTCCTTGCCTACGAGCAGTACTTC.

This chain joins TRBV11-1 and TRBJ2-7, with 10 bases matching TRBD2. Germline trimming cut 4 bases from V and 3 bases from J; bases unmatched to any gene: 3. This CDR3 contains 14 residues. Looked up from germline, CDR1 is SGHAT and CDR2 is FQDESV (reference sequence). In nucleotides, the CDR3 is TGTGCCAGCAGCTGGGCTAGCGGGAGCTACGAGCAGTACTTC. Translated: CASSWASGSYEQYF.

The chain has TRBV6-1 and TRBJ2-1; D is uncertain. Trimming left V 5 bases short and J 6 bases short, with 5 bases between. Germline V gene sequence: CDR1 MNHNS, CDR2 SASEGT. The CDR3 is 11 amino acids. Here the CDR3 DNA reads TGTGCCAGCAGTTTCGCCAATGAGCAGTTCTTC. Amino acids: CASSFANEQFF.

The V and J genes are TRBV6-1 and TRBJ1-4; maybe TRBD1 (6 bases). This CDR3 region has 14 residues. Germline V gene sequence: CDR1 MNHNS, CDR2 SASEGT. The V and J ends lost 6 bases and 8 bases respectively, with 16 bases between them. The CDR3 reads CASRIKGVGEKLFF. For the CDR3, the DNA is TGTGCCAGCAGAATTAAGGGGGTAGGGGAAAAACTGTTTTTT.

V is TRBV5-1 and J is TRBJ1-6; D is unresolved. V was trimmed by 0 bases and J by 8 bases, leaving 9 bases between them. Germline loops: CDR1 SGHRS, CDR2 YFSETQ. The CDR3 extends over 14 amino acids. CDR3 in DNA: TGCGCCAGCAGCTTGGGAGGTCAAGATTCACCCCTCCACTTT. This encodes CASSLGGQDSPLHF.

V gene TRBV5-4 combines with J gene TRBJ1-1, with 11 bases matching TRBD1. The CDR3 has 16 amino acids. Trimming cost V 2 bases and J 11 bases; bases outside gene matches: 14. Germline CDR1 is SGHNT and CDR2 is YYREEE (reference sequence). For the CDR3, the DNA is TGTGCCAGCAGCTTACGAACCGGGACAGGGGGAGGTGAGGCTTTCTTT. Protein product: CASSLRTGTGGGEAFF.

V gene TRBV11-2 combines with J gene TRBJ1-1; possibly TRBD1 for D (5 bases). The germline gives CDR1 SGHAT, CDR2 FQNNGV. Between the trimmed V and J ends, which lost 1 base and 4 bases, there was a span of 7 bases. The CDR3 contains 13 residues. CDR3 in DNA: TGTGCCAGCAGCTTAGGACAGTTCACTGAAGCTTTCTTT. Translation: CASSLGQFTEAFF.

The rearrangement uses TRBV15 and TRBJ2-2, with 7 bases that match TRBD2. The V segment lost 0 bases and the J segment 5 bases; nucleotides outside the gene matches: 9. Per germline, CDR1 LNHNV and CDR2 YYDKDF (reference sequence). The CDR3 is 17 residues long. CDR3 loop: CATSRDWGRGVTGELFF. DNA for the CDR3: TGTGCCACCAGCAGAGATTGGGGGAGGGGAGTAACCGGGGAGCTGTTTTTT. Drawing the rest from reference TRBV15 and TRBJ2-2, the complete variable domain is DAMVIQNPRYQVTQFGKPVTLSCSQTLNHNVMYWYQQKSSQAPKLLFHYYDKDFNNEADTPDNFQSRRPNTSFCFLDIRSPGLGDTAMYLCATSRDWGRGVTGELFFGEGSRLTVL.

The rearrangement links TRBV2 to TRBJ2-1; D call uncertain. CDR1 is SNHLY and CDR2 is FYNNEI in the germline V gene. This CDR3 comprises 13 residues. V lost 8 bases and J lost 0, with 8 bases in between. CDR3 nucleotides: TGTGCCAGCCGCCGGAGCTCCTACAATGAGCAGTTCTTC. Its translation: CASRRSSYNEQFF.

This chain connects TRBV19 to TRBJ1-6; D is ambiguous. Trimming cost V 5 bases and J 0 bases, with 14 bases left between them. The germline V gene encodes CDR1 LNHDA and CDR2 SQIVND (reference sequence). The CDR3 totals 17 residues. The CDR3: CASSLRTRGSYNSPLHF. CDR3 in DNA: TGTGCCAGTAGTTTAAGGACTCGGGGCTCCTATAATTCACCCCTCCACTTT.

To note about this clone: Its ends do not fully match the called genes, so a read error is possible. The chain links TRBV7-7 to TRBJ2-6; D may be TRBD2 (5 bases). Per germline, CDR1 SSHAT and CDR2 FNYEAQ (reference sequence). The CDR3 length is 16 residues. CDR3 bases: TGTGCTAGCAGCCCGGACTGGATGTCTGGGGCCAACGTCCTGACTTTC. Residues: CASSPDWMSGANVLTF.

This clone was observed once. This rearrangement joins TRBV19 to TRBJ1-1, with D maybe TRBD1 (5 bases). The V gene's germline CDR1 is LNHDA and CDR2 SQIVND (reference sequence). The V end was cut by 1 base, the J end by 1 base, with 13 bases between. The CDR3 loop spans 16 amino acids. The CDR3 reads CASSIAGMGTNTEAFF. In DNA, the CDR3 is TGTGCCAGTAGTATAGCCGGAATGGGGACGAACACTGAAGCTTTCTTT.